The 2 T cell receptor beta chains given below trace back to one sample, sequenced in a study of T cell changes during pregnancy in multiple sclerosis. Some clones are missing from TCRdb's copy, which holds only in-frame ones; the method was immunoSEQ multiplex PCR. This table holds 34,000 or so clones, approximately 91% found once. The sequencing here drew on peripheral blood, taken in the second trimester of pregnancy. These TCRs come from a female donor in good health, enrolled as a control in a pregnancy study.

This chain connects TRBV5-6 to TRBJ1-2, with 8 bases identical to TRBD1. This CDR3 contains 16 residues. Germline V gives CDR1 SGHDT, CDR2 YYEEEE. Trimming cost V 0 bases and J 4 bases; bases outside gene matches: 8. This chain's CDR3 is CASSLGRQGLGYGYTF. In DNA, the CDR3 is TGTGCCAGCAGCTTGGGCCGACAGGGGCTGGGCTATGGCTACACCTTC.

The V call is TRBV30, the J call TRBJ1-5, with TRBD1 as a possible D gene (5 bases). CDR1 GTSNPN and CDR2 SVGIG come from the germline V gene (reference sequence). The ends were cut back, 0 bases at V and 2 bases at J, with 8 bases in the middle. The CDR3 is made up of 14 amino acids. The CDR3 spells CAWSVVGGNQPQHF. In nucleotides, the CDR3 is TGTGCCTGGAGTGTAGTAGGGGGCAATCAGCCCCAGCATTTT.